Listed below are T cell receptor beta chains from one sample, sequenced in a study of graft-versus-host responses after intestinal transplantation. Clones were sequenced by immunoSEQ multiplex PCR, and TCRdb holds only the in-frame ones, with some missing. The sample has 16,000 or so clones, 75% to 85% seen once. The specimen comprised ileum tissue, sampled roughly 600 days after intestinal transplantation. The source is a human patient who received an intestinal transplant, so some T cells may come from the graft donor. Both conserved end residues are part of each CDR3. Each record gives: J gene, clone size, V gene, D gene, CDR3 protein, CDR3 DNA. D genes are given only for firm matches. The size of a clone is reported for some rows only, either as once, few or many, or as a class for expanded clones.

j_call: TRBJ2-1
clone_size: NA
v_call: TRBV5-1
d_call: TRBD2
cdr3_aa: CASSFSGGSYNEQFF
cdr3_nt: TGCGCCAGCAGTTTTAGCGGGGGTAGCTACAATGAGCAGTTCTTC

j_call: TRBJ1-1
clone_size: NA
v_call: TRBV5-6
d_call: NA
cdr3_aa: CASSSRGFYTEAFF
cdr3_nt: TGTGCCAGCAGCTCCAGGGGTTTTTACACTGAAGCTTTCTTT

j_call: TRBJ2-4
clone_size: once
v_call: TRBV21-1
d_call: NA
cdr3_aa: CASSTGWTEKNIQYF
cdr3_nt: TGTGCCAGCAGCACCGGATGGACGGAGAAAAACATTCAGTACTTC

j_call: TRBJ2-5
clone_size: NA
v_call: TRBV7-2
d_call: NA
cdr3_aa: CASSPEGRGWTQYF
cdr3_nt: TGTGCCAGCAGCCCCGAGGGTCGGGGGTGGACCCAGTACTTC

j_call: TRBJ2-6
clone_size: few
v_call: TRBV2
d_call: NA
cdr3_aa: CASSEEGRAGANVLTF
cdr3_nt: TGTGCCAGCAGTGAGGAGGGCCGGGCTGGGGCCAACGTCCTGACTTTC

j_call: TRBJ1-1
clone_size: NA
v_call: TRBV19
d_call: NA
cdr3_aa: CANYSGTEAFF
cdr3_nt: TGTGCCAACTACAGTGGCACTGAAGCTTTCTTT

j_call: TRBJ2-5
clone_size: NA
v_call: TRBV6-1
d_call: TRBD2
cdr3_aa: CASSVGLTETQYF
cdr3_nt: TGTGCCAGCAGTGTGGGACTAACAGAGACCCAGTACTTC

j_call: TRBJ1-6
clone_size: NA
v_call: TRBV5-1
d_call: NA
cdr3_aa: CASSLDLRGNSPLHF
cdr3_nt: TGCGCCAGCAGCTTGGATTTACGGGGGAATTCACCCCTCCACTTT

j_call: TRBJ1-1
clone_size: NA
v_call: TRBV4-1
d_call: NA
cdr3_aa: CASSQEGKNTEAFF
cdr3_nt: TGCGCCAGCAGCCAAGAGGGGAAGAACACTGAAGCTTTCTTT

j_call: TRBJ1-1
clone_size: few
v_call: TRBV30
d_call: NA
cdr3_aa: CAWRVRADTEAFF
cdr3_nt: TGTGCCTGGAGGGTCAGGGCGGACACTGAAGCTTTCTTT

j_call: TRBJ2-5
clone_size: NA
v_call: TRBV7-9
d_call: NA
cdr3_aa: CASSPQETQYF
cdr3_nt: TGTGCCAGCAGCCCGCAAGAGACCCAGTACTTC

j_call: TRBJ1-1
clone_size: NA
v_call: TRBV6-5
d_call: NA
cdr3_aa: CASSEGGTNTEAFF
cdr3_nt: TGTGCCAGCAGTGAGGGGGGCACAAACACTGAAGCTTTCTTT

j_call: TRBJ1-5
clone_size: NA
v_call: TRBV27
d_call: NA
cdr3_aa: CASSPRVLGNQPQHF
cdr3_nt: TGTGCCAGCAGTCCCCGGGTTCTAGGGAATCAGCCCCAGCATTTT

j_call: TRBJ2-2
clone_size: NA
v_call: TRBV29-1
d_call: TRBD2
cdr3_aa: CTGLASPGELFF
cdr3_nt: TGCACAGGACTAGCGAGCCCGGGGGAGCTGTTTTTT

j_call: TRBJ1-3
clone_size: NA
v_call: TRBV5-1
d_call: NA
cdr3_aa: CASSLDPGTPGNTIYF
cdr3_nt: TGCGCCAGCAGCTTGGACCCCGGGACTCCTGGAAACACCATATATTTT

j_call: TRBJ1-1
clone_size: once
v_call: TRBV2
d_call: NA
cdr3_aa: CASMFPGTEAFF
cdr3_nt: TGTGCCAGCATGTTCCCGGGCACTGAAGCTTTCTTT

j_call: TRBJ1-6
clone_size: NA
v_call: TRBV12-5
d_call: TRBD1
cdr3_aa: CASGTGQGASPLHF
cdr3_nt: TGTGCTAGTGGTACCGGACAGGGGGCATCACCCCTCCACTTT